This entry lists 10 T cell receptor beta chains sequenced from one sample in a study of blood T cell repertoires in COVID-19. The assay was immunoSEQ multiplex PCR, and TCRdb's table has in-frame clones only and misses some. Of approximately 41,000 clones in the sample, around 89% were seen once. Sequenced input: peripheral blood. The source is a human donor in a cohort sampled during active COVID-19.

This clone was found a few times. The rearrangement joins TRBV15 to TRBJ2-1, with D perhaps TRBD2 (6 bases). V gave up 4 bases and J gave up 5 bases, with 9 bases separating them. Germline assignment: CDR1 LNHNV and CDR2 YYDKDF (reference sequence). This CDR3 region has 13 residues. The CDR3 protein is CATSTLADNEQFF. In DNA form, the CDR3 reads TGTGCCACCAGCACTTTAGCGGACAATGAGCAGTTCTTC.

The chain is built from TRBV27 and TRBJ2-1; D is undetermined. CDR3 length: 12 amino acids. V was trimmed by 3 bases and J by 2 bases, leaving 2 bases between them. Germline V gene data show CDR1 as MNHEY and CDR2 as SMNVEV (reference sequence). CDR3: CASSFTYNEQFF. The DNA of the CDR3 is TGTGCCAGCAGTTTCACCTACAATGAGCAGTTCTTC.

V and J are TRBV7-9 and TRBJ1-4, with 10 positions matching TRBD1. V lost 5 bases, J lost 2 bases, and 11 bases stayed unmatched. The CDR3 loop spans 18 amino acids. CDR1 is SEHNR and CDR2 is FQNEAQ in the germline V gene (reference sequence). The DNA for the CDR3 is TGTGCCAGCAGCACGCGGGACAGGGGCCGCGGGACTAATGAAAAACTGTTTTTT. It translates to CASSTRDRGRGTNEKLFF.

In this sample, this clone turned up a few times. The rearrangement links TRBV27 to TRBJ1-1; D perhaps matches TRBD1 (6 bases). The germline V and J ends were trimmed by 8 bases and 2 bases, with 15 bases remaining between them. CDR3 length equals 14 residues. Looked up from germline, CDR1 is MNHEY and CDR2 is SMNVEV (reference sequence). The CDR3 loop is CASGSGHLNTEAFF. The CDR3 coding sequence is TGTGCCAGCGGGTCGGGACACCTTAACACTGAAGCTTTCTTT.

The chain couples TRBV4-1 to TRBJ2-7; 10 positions agree with TRBD1. Germline values: CDR1 MGHRA, CDR2 YSYEKL. CDR3 length: 16 residues. The trim removed 2 bases at V and 0 bases at J, leaving 4 bases unmatched. The CDR3 is CASSQPGQGRSYEQYF. The CDR3 DNA is TGCGCCAGCAGCCAACCGGGACAGGGGCGCTCCTACGAGCAGTACTTC.

The CDR3 loop is CASSPRQDGREKLFF. Written as DNA, the CDR3 is TGTGCCAGCAGCCCGCGACAGGACGGTAGAGAAAAACTGTTTTTT. The chain has TRBV3-1 (or the pseudogene TRBV3-2) and TRBJ1-4, with D tentatively TRBD1 (6 bases). This CDR3 region has 15 residues. V was pared by 4 bases and J by 8 bases, with 17 bases between. From germline, CDR1 is LGHDT and CDR2 YNNKEL (reference sequence).

The rearrangement links TRBV6-2 or TRBV6-3 to TRBJ2-1; the D is unclear. The V end was cut by 5 bases, the J end by 12 bases, with 14 bases between. The germline V gene has CDR1 MNHEY and CDR2 SVGEGT. The CDR3 runs to 12 residues. DNA of the CDR3: TGTGCCAGCAGTCACCCCCGGAGTGCGCAGTTCTTC. The encoded protein is CASSHPRSAQFF.

The gene calls are TRBV4-1 and TRBJ2-2, with TRBD2 as a possible D gene (7 bases). The CDR3 has 14 amino acids. Germline V gene lookup returns CDR1 MGHRA and CDR2 YSYEKL. V was pared by 1 base and J by 7 bases, with 10 bases between. CDR3 in amino acids: CASSQAGGVGELFF. CDR3 sequence (DNA): TGCGCCAGCAGCCAAGCGGGGGGCGTCGGGGAGCTGTTTTTT.

The chain carries TRBV5-4 and TRBJ2-1; the match to TRBD1 covers 9 bases. The germline V gene has CDR1 SGHNT and CDR2 YYREEE (reference sequence). The CDR3 length is 15 residues. Germline trimming cut 4 bases from V and 6 bases from J; bases unmatched to any gene: 8. The chain's CDR3 is CASSLGQGRTNEQFF. The CDR3 DNA reads as TGTGCCAGCAGCCTCGGACAGGGGAGAACCAATGAGCAGTTCTTC.

This sequence joins TRBV7-3 and TRBJ2-1; TRBD1 aligns across 10 bases. CDR1 SGHTA and CDR2 FQGTGA come from the germline V gene. The V and J ends lost 3 bases and 7 bases, in that order; junction bases with no gene match: 6. The CDR3 has 15 residues. CDR3 sequence (DNA): TGTGCCAGCAGCTTTGACAGGGGGCACTTAAATGAGCAGTTCTTC. Translated, it gives CASSFDRGHLNEQFF.